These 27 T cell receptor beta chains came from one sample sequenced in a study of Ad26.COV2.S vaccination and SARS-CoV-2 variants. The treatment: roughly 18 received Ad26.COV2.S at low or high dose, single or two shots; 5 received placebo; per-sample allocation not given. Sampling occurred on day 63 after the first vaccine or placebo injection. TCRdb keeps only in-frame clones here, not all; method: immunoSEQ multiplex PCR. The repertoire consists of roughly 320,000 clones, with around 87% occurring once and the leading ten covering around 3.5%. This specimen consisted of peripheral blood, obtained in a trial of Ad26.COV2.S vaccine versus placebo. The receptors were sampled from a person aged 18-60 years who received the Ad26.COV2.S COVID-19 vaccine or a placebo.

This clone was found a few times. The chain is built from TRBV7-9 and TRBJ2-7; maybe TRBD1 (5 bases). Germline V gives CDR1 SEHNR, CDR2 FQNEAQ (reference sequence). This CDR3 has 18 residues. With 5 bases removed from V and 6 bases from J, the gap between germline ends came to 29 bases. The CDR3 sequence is CASSPQLPALKARGEQYF. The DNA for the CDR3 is TGTGCCAGCAGCCCGCAACTACCCGCCCTCAAAGCAAGGGGCGAGCAGTACTTC.

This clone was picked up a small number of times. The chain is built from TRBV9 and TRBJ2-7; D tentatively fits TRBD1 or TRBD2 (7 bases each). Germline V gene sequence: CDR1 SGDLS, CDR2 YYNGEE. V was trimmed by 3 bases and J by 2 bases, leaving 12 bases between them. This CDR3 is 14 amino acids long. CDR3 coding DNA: TGTGCCAGCAGCGAAGCGGGACAGCCCTACGAGCAGTACTTC. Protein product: CASSEAGQPYEQYF.

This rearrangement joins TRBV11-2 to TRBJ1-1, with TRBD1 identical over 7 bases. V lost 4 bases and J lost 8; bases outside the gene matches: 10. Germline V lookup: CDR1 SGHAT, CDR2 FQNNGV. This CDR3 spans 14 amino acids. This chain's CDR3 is CASSSKGTVTEAFF. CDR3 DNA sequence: TGTGCCAGCAGCTCCAAAGGGACAGTAACGGAAGCTTTCTTT.

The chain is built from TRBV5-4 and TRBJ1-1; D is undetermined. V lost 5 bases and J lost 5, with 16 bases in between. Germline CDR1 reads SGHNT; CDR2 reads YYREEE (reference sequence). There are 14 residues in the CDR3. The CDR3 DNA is TGTGCCAGCAGGGGAGAGGACGGATGGACTGAAGCTTTCTTT. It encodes CASRGEDGWTEAFF. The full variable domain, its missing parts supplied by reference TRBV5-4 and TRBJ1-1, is ETGVTQSPTHLIKTRGQQVTLRCSSQSGHNTVSWYQQALGQGPQFIFQYYREEENGRGNFPPRFSGLQFPNYSSELNVNALELDDSALYLCASRGEDGWTEAFFGQGTRLTVV.

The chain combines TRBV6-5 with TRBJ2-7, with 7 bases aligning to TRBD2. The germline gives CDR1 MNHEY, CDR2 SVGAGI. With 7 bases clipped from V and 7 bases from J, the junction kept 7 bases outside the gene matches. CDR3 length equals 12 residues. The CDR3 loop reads CASNLPGGEQYF. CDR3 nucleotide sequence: TGTGCCAGCAACCTTCCCGGGGGGGAGCAGTACTTC.

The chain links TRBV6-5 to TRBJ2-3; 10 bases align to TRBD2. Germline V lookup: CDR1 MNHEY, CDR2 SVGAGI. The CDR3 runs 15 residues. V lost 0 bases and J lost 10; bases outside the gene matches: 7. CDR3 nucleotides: TGTGCCAGCAGTTACTCGAATGGGCTAGCGGGGGCGCAGTATTTT. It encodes CASSYSNGLAGAQYF.

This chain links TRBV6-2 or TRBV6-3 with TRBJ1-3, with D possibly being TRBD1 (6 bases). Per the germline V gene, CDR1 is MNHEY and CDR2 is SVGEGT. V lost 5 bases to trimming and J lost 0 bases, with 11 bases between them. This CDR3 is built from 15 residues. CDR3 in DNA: TGTGCCAGCAGTCGTGGACAGTTCTCTGGAAACACCATATATTTT. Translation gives CASSRGQFSGNTIYF.

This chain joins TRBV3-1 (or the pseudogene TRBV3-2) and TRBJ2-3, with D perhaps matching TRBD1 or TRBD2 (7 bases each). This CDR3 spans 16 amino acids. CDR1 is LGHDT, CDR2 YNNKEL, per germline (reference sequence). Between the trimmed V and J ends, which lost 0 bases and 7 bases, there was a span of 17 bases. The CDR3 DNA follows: TGTGCCAGCAGCCAAGAAGGGAGGGGGCGCGGATATACGCAGTATTTT. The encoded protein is CASSQEGRGRGYTQYF.

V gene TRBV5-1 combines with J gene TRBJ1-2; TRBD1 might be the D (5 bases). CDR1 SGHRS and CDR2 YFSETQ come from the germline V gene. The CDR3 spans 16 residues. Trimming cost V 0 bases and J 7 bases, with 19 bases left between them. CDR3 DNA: TGCGCCAGCAGCTTGGAAAGGGCAGGACAAGATCCTGGCTACACCTTC. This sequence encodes CASSLERAGQDPGYTF.

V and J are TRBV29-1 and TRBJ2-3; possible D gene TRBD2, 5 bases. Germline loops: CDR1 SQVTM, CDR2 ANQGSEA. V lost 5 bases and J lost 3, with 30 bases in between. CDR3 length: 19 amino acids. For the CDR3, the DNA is TGCAGCGTTCATCTGGTAAAGTTGGCCCCGGGAAGGGCAACAGATACGCAGTATTTT. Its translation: CSVHLVKLAPGRATDTQYF.

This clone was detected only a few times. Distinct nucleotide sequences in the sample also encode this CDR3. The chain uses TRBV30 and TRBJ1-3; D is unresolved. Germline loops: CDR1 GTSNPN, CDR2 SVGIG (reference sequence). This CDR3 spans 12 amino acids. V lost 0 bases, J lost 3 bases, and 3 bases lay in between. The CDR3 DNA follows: TGTGCCTGGAGTGTAGGTGGAAACACCATATATTTT. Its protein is CAWSVGGNTIYF.

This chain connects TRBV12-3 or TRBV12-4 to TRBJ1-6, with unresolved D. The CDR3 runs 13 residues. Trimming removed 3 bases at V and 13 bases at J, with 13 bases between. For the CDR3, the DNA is TGTGCCAGCAGTTTTCTCTTTCAAGGGCCCCTCCACTTT. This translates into CASSFLFQGPLHF.

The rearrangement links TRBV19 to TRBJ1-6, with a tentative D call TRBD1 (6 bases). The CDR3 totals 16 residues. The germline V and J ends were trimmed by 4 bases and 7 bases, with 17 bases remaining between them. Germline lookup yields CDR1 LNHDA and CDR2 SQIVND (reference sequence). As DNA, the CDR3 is TGTGCCAGTAGTACCACCACAGGGTCTTACAATTCACCCCTCCACTTT. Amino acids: CASSTTTGSYNSPLHF.

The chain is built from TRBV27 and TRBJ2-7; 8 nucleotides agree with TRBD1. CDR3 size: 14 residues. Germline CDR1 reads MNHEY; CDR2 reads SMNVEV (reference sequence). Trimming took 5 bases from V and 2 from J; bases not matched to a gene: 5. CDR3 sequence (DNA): TGTGCCAGCAGTAACGGACAGGGTCCCTACGAGCAGTACTTC. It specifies CASSNGQGPYEQYF.

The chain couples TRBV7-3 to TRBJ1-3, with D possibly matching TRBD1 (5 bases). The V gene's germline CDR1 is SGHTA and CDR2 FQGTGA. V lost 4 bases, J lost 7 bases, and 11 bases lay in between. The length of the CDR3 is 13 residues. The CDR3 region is CASSSGTSNTIYF. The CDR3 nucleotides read TGTGCCAGCAGCTCCGGGACGTCGAACACCATATATTTT.

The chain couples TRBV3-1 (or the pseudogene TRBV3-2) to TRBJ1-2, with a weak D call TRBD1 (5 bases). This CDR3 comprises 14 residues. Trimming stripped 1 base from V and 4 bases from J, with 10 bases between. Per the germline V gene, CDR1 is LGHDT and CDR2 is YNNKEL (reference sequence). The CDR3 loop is CASSQAGGLYGYTF. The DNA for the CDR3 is TGTGCCAGCAGCCAAGCCGGGGGACTCTATGGCTACACCTTC.

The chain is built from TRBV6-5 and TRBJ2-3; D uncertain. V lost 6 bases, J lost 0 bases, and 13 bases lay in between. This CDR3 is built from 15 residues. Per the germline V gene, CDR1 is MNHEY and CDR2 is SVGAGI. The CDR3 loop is CASRSTISSTDTQYF. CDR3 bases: TGTGCCAGCAGGTCTACTATATCTAGCACAGATACGCAGTATTTT.

CDR3 nucleotides: TGTGCCAGCAGCCAAATGAGCAGGGGAGGAGAAAAACTGTTTTTT. As protein: CASSQMSRGGEKLFF. The chain carries TRBV3-1 (or the pseudogene TRBV3-2) and TRBJ1-4, with D possibly matching TRBD1 (6 bases). This CDR3 contains 15 residues. The germline V gene has CDR1 LGHDT and CDR2 YNNKEL (reference sequence). With 2 bases removed from V and 8 bases from J, the gap between germline ends came to 15 bases.

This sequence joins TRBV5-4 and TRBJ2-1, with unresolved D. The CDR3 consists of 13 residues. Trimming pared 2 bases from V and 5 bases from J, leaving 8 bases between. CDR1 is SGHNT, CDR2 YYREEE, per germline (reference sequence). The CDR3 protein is CASSFPADNEQFF. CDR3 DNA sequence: TGTGCCAGCAGCTTCCCAGCAGACAATGAGCAGTTCTTC. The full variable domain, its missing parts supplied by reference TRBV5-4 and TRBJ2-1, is ETGVTQSPTHLIKTRGQQVTLRCSSQSGHNTVSWYQQALGQGPQFIFQYYREEENGRGNFPPRFSGLQFPNYSSELNVNALELDDSALYLCASSFPADNEQFFGPGTRLTVL.

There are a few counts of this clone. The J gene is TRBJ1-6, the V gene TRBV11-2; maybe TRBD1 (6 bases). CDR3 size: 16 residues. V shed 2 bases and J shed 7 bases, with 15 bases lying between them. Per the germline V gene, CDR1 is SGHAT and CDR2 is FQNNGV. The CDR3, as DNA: TGTGCCAGCAGCTTATTTGTGGGGGCGAGGAATTCACCCCTCCACTTT. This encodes CASSLFVGARNSPLHF.

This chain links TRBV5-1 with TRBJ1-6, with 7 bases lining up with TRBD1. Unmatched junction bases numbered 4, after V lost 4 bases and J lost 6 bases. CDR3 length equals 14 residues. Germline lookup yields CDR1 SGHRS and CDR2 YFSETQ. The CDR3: CASSIRDSNSPLHF. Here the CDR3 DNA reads TGCGCCAGCAGCATCCGGGACAGTAATTCACCCCTCCACTTT.

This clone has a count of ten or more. CDR3 region: CASRVGQTLYTGELFF. For the CDR3, the DNA is TGTGCCAGCAGAGTCGGACAAACACTTTACACCGGGGAGCTGTTTTTT. The chain employs TRBV2 and TRBJ2-2; the D gene is possibly TRBD1 (5 bases). The germline V gene encodes CDR1 SNHLY and CDR2 FYNNEI. Trimming stripped 6 bases from V and 3 bases from J, with 17 bases between. The CDR3 loop spans 16 amino acids. The full variable domain, completed using reference TRBV2 and TRBJ2-2, is EPEVTQTPSHQVTQMGQEVILRCVPISNHLYFYWYRQILGQKVEFLVSFYNNEISEKSEIFDDQFSVERPDGSNFTLKIRSTKLEDSAMYFCASRVGQTLYTGELFFGEGSRLTVL.

The CDR3 sequence is CASSQDQAGGAYNEQFF. In nucleotides, the CDR3 is TGCGCCAGCAGCCAAGATCAGGCAGGGGGCGCCTACAATGAGCAGTTCTTC. The rearrangement uses TRBV4-1 and TRBJ2-1; 8 bases are shared with TRBD1. V dropped 0 bases and J dropped 2; count of bases not matched to a gene: 6. Germline CDR1 is MGHRA and CDR2 is YSYEKL. CDR3 size: 17 residues.

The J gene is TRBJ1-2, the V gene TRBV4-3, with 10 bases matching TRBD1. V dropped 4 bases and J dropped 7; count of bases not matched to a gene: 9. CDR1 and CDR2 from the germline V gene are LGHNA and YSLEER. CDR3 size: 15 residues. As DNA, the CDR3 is TGCGCCAGCAGCCCCTCGGGACAGGGGACGGGTGGCTACACCTTC. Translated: CASSPSGQGTGGYTF.

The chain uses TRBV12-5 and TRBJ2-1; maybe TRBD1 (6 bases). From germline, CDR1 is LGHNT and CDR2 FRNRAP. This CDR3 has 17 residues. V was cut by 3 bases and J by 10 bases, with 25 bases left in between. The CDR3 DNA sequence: TGTGCTAGTGGTTTCCCCCCGGAGGACATTCGGCAGGGGGAGCAGTTCTTC. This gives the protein CASGFPPEDIRQGEQFF. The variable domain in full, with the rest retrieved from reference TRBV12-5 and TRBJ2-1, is DARVTQTPRHKVTEMGQEVTMRCQPILGHNTVFWYRQTMMQGLELLAYFRNRAPLDDSGMPKDRFSAEMPDATLATLKIQPSEPRDSAVYFCASGFPPEDIRQGEQFFGPGTRLTVL.

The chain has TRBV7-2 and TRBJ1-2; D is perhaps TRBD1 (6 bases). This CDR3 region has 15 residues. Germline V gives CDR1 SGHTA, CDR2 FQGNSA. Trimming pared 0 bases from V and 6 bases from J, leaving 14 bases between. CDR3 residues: CASSLAVVGANGYTF. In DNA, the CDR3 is TGTGCCAGCAGCTTAGCGGTGGTGGGGGCGAATGGCTACACCTTC. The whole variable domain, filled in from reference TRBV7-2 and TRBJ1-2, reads GAGVSQSPSNKVTEKGKDVELRCDPISGHTALYWYRQSLGQGLEFLIYFQGNSAPDKSGLPSDRFSAERTGGSVSTLTIQRTQQEDSAVYLCASSLAVVGANGYTFGSGTRLTVV.

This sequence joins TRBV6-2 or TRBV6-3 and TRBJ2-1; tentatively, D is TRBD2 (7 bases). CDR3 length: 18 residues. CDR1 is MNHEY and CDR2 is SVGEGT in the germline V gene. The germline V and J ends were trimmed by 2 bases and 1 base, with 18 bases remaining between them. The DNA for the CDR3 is TGTGCCAGCAGTTACCCGGAGGGGGGGAGAGGTTCCTACAATGAGCAGTTCTTC. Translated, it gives CASSYPEGGRGSYNEQFF.